The 12 T cell receptor beta chains presented below share a single source sample, sequenced in a study of blood T cell repertoires in COVID-19 (dated by TCRdb to 2019 to 2021). Preparation of the library involved the immunoSEQ multiplex PCR assay. Held by TCRdb, this immuneACCESS table contains in-frame sequences only and omits some clones. Under half of the omission traces to an unresolved V gene where checked; the cause of the rest is unknown. In this sample the table shows over 150,000 clones, more than 90% of which occur a single time. Together, the top ten hold around 0.5% of the sample. What was sequenced was peripheral blood. These TCRs come from a man in his fifties or sixties with acute or convalescent COVID-19.

In its sample, this clone was seen once. The chain couples TRBV25-1 to TRBJ2-3, with TRBD1 as a possible D gene (6 bases). Per germline, CDR1 MGHDK and CDR2 SYGVNS. With 1 base removed from V and 1 base from J, the gap between germline ends came to 12 bases. The CDR3 length is 16 residues. The CDR3 sequence: CASSESWGHRTDTQYF. Written as DNA, the CDR3 is TGTGCCAGCAGTGAATCCTGGGGGCACCGCACAGATACGCAGTATTTT.

The genes are TRBV27 and TRBJ1-1, with D possibly being TRBD1 (5 bases). V lost 0 bases to trimming and J lost 0 bases, with 5 bases between them. Germline V lookup: CDR1 MNHEY, CDR2 SMNVEV (reference sequence). There are 14 residues in the CDR3. CDR3 sequence: CASSLSGLNTEAFF. CDR3 in DNA: TGTGCCAGCAGTTTATCGGGGCTGAACACTGAAGCTTTCTTT.

The chain couples TRBV10-3 to TRBJ1-5, with D possibly TRBD1 on 6 matching bases. Trimming cost V 2 bases and J 5 bases, with 13 bases left between them. In germline, CDR1 is ENHRY, CDR2 SYGVKD. This CDR3 contains 15 residues. CDR3 bases: TGTGCCATCAGTGAGACAGGGAATGTTTATCAGCCCCAGCATTTT. Residues: CAISETGNVYQPQHF.

The DNA of the CDR3 is TGCGCCAGCAGCCAAATCCAGGGACAGCCCCAGCATTTT. Encoded protein: CASSQIQGQPQHF. The chain employs TRBV4-3 and TRBJ1-5, with D possibly matching TRBD1 (5 bases). Per the germline V gene, CDR1 is LGHNA and CDR2 is YSLEER. V lost 2 bases and J 7 bases, leaving 9 bases between the germline ends. This CDR3 has 13 amino acids.

J is TRBJ2-7 and V is TRBV7-9; D call uncertain. Trimming removed 6 bases from V and 4 bases from J, with 22 bases in between. The CDR3 is 16 residues long. Germline values: CDR1 SEHNR, CDR2 FQNEAQ (reference sequence). CDR3 sequence (DNA): TGTGCCAGCAGTCTTAGCAGTGGATCTAGATCATACGAGCAGTACTTC. Protein: CASSLSSGSRSYEQYF.

CDR3 protein: CASSPRDKRGYTF. CDR3 DNA: TGTGCCAGCAGCCCAAGGGACAAACGGGGCTACACCTTC. The genes are TRBV7-2 and TRBJ1-2; maybe TRBD1 (6 bases). CDR3 length: 13 residues. The V end lost 5 bases, the J end lost 8 bases, and 15 bases lay between the germline ends. In germline, CDR1 is SGHTA, CDR2 FQGNSA. The whole variable domain, remainder taken from reference TRBV7-2 and TRBJ1-2, is GAGVSQSPSNKVTEKGKDVELRCDPISGHTALYWYRQSLGQGLEFLIYFQGNSAPDKSGLPSDRFSAERTGGSVSTLTIQRTQQEDSAVYLCASSPRDKRGYTFGSGTRLTVV.

This chain uses TRBV29-1 with TRBJ2-1; 7 bases line up with TRBD2. This CDR3 is built from 14 residues. The ends lost 5 bases at V and 4 bases at J; junction bases unmatched: 8. Germline CDR1 is SQVTM and CDR2 is ANQGSEA. The chain's CDR3 is CSVYRLAVYNEQFF. CDR3 in DNA: TGCAGCGTTTACCGACTAGCAGTTTACAATGAGCAGTTCTTC.

The genes are TRBV5-1 and TRBJ1-4; weak D call: TRBD1 (5 bases). This CDR3 has 15 residues. Germline assignment: CDR1 SGHRS and CDR2 YFSETQ. Trimming left V 2 bases short and J 0 bases short, with 8 bases between. CDR3 bases: TGCGCCAGCAGCTTTACAGGCGCAACTAATGAAAAACTGTTTTTT. As protein: CASSFTGATNEKLFF.

As DNA, the CDR3 is TGTGCCAGCAGACCGACTAGCGGAGCCTACGAGCAGTACTTC. Residues: CASRPTSGAYEQYF. This chain links TRBV2 with TRBJ2-7; 9 bases match TRBD2. Germline values: CDR1 SNHLY, CDR2 FYNNEI. This CDR3 contains 14 residues. The junction had 5 bases not matched to a gene; V was cut back by 6 bases and J by 2 bases.

The V and J genes are TRBV27 and TRBJ1-5; no firm D call. V was pared by 7 bases and J by 3 bases, with 10 bases between. From germline, CDR1 is MNHEY and CDR2 SMNVEV (reference sequence). The CDR3 totals 13 residues. The CDR3, as DNA: TGTGCCAGCACCCCCCCTTCCAATCAGCCCCAGCATTTT. Protein sequence: CASTPPSNQPQHF.

The chain is built from TRBV3-1 (or the pseudogene TRBV3-2) and TRBJ2-7; TRBD1 might be the D (6 bases). CDR1 and CDR2 from the germline V gene are LGHDT and YNNKEL (reference sequence). Between the trimmed V and J ends, which lost 3 bases and 4 bases, there was a span of 13 bases. The CDR3 totals 14 residues. The CDR3 loop reads CASSHIGGPYEQYF. CDR3 in DNA: TGTGCCAGCAGCCATATAGGGGGACCTTACGAGCAGTACTTC.

V and J are TRBV27 and TRBJ1-4; TRBD1 agrees at 11 bases. V lost 5 bases, J lost 7 bases, and 18 bases stayed unmatched. CDR3 length: 19 amino acids. CDR1 is MNHEY and CDR2 is SMNVEV in the germline V gene (reference sequence). The chain's CDR3 is CASSPRDRGMGFLGEKLFF. CDR3 sequence (DNA): TGTGCCAGCAGTCCTAGGGACAGGGGGATGGGCTTTTTAGGTGAAAAACTGTTTTTT.